Detailed here is one T cell receptor beta chain. Its antigen is unidentified. These data originate in a study of cytomegalovirus exposure and HLA in healthy donors. Study-wide points: Relative to equally common others, HLA-associated TCR beta chains showed greater clonal expansion in a later analysis.

The V and J ends lost 1 base and 6 bases respectively, with 19 bases between them. The CDR3 is made up of 17 amino acids. The germline gives CDR1 SGHTA, CDR2 FQGNSA. PCR amplification relied on 60 Vbeta primers (plus 13 Jbeta primers). Measured with immunoSEQ multiplex PCR; TCRdb has only the in-frame clones, and not every one. Among 140,000 or so clones, roughly 76% were seen once, and the ten largest hold less than 3%. The material sequenced was PBMCs. The J gene is TRBJ2-1, the V gene TRBV7-2; TRBD1 is a possible D gene (6 bases). This receptor was taken from a woman aged 25 to 45 in good health and CMV-seronegative. This CDR3 is CASSLGGTLSGANEQFF. DNA of the CDR3: TGTGCCAGCAGCTTAGGGGGCACCCTATCAGGGGCCAATGAGCAGTTCTTC. Full variable domain (outside the CDR3, taken from reference TRBV7-2 and TRBJ2-1): GAGVSQSPSNKVTEKGKDVELRCDPISGHTALYWYRQSLGQGLEFLIYFQGNSAPDKSGLPSDRFSAERTGGSVSTLTIQRTQQEDSAVYLCASSLGGTLSGANEQFFGPGTRLTVL.